This is a list of T cell receptor beta chains from one sample in a study of shared clonotypes between healthy human individuals. Sequencing was performed with immunoSEQ multiplex PCR; in TCRdb, only in-frame clones are kept and a portion is missing. The table shows over a million clones, with 65% to 75% occurring only once. Sample: memory CD4+ T cells sorted from blood. These TCRs come from a young man in good health. Each CDR3 is given with its conserved first and last residue.

V gene	J gene	CDR3 protein
TRBV7-9	TRBJ2-1	CASSLGGPQFF
TRBV18	TRBJ1-4	CASSRTNEKLFF
TRBV6-6	TRBJ1-1	CASSYGGIMNTEAFF
TRBV7-8	TRBJ2-6	CASSFSSGGFSGANVLTF
TRBV5-6	TRBJ1-1	CASISTRNTEAFF
TRBV6-5	TRBJ2-3	CASKRDSTQGDTQYF
TRBV2	TRBJ1-3	CASSGQGAQDTIYF
TRBV7-9	TRBJ2-7	CASTVGGVSYEQYF
TRBV6-5	TRBJ1-6	CASSSDGIYNSPLHF
TRBV5-1	TRBJ2-1	CASSLLGGGHNEQFF
TRBV2	TRBJ2-5	CASRRGAGETQYF
TRBV29-1	TRBJ2-1	CSAHRVFKEQFF
TRBV6-5	TRBJ2-2	CASRTGGANTGELFF
TRBV5-4	TRBJ2-7	CASSLHPGFGEQYF
TRBV7-2	TRBJ1-2	CASSLFLGQGDYGYTF
TRBV12-5	TRBJ2-6	CASGLVGAMPSGANVLTF
TRBV5-1	TRBJ2-3	CASSLGRTGADTQYF
TRBV19	TRBJ2-2	CASFSRTGNTGELFF
TRBV5-1	TRBJ2-7	CASSPDWASGGYEQYF
TRBV10-1	TRBJ2-7	CASSGDLSGVQYF
TRBV6-5	TRBJ1-3	CASSSPGGNTIYF
TRBV7-9	TRBJ1-2	CASSLAGSGYTF
TRBV19	TRBJ1-3	CASSIPSYRGAGNTIYF
TRBV5-1	TRBJ1-6	CASSLGGKGNSPLHF
TRBV4-1	TRBJ2-1	CASSQEARGRDEQFF
TRBV19	TRBJ1-1	CASNPTGVHTEAFF